This T cell receptor beta chain was captured in a study of sequential checkpoint blockade in melanoma (dated by TCRdb to about 2019). In terms of the full investigation: Patients were assigned by 1:1 randomization to either first-line nivolumab followed by ipilimumab (arm A) or ipilimumab followed by nivolumab (arm B). Maintenance nivolumab came after both trial sequences.

Sample treatment or condition, as interpreted from the label and publication: randomized to nivolumab then ipilimumab (arm A) or the reverse (arm B). None of the trial patients had been given prior DNA-damaging chemotherapy. Thawed PBMCs were sorted on a FACS Aria II flow cytometer to isolate live CD3+CD8+ cells negative for CD19 and CD56. Samples came from patients with melanoma in CheckMate 064, a randomized, open-label phase II trial of sequential checkpoint blockade. Leukapheresis was used to collect peripheral blood mononuclear cells, which were then purified with Ficoll-Paque and frozen in human serum with about 10% DMSO. Immediately after sorting, the purity of sorted blood CD3+CD8+ cells was verified to be >98%, after which DNA was extracted. Comments on this clone: Its antigen remains undetermined. The record has no base qualities; no much larger clone is one base away.

The CDR3 goes from the cysteine to the phenylalanine over 13 residues. The entry retains the CDR3 DNA only, 39 bases that are in frame from base 1. The germline ends are 5 bases apart after V is trimmed by 4 bases and J by 3 bases. The germline V gene specifies SGHRS as CDR1 and YFSETQ as CDR2. Overall study outcomes, separate from this receptor: Validation of the response-prediction model combining TCR metrics and mutation burden is needed in larger, independent patient cohorts.

TCRbeta CDR3 regions were immunosequenced from genomic DNA with the immunoSEQ Assay. Prior to high-throughput sequencing, genomic DNA was amplified by bias-controlled multiplex PCR. The paper's processing steps were these. To quantify the absolute abundance of each unique TCRbeta CDR3 region, the sequences were collapsed and filtered. Clonality, defined as 1 minus Pielou's evenness, was calculated using only productive rearrangements. A previously published method was used to identify clones with significantly greater frequencies in on-treatment samples than in baseline samples. This immuneACCESS table, as held by TCRdb, lists in-frame sequences with V and J called but not all clones. Of the missing ones, under half trace to an unresolved V gene in checked studies; the others have no known cause. D and trimming come from the DNA, and the V and J calls and clone size come from that table. Here the sample has around 13,000 clones; around 70% occur a single time. Jointly, the top ten make up around 32% of the sample.

This TCR derives from a human donor with melanoma. The chain joins TRBV5-1 to TRBJ2-6, with no D gene named confidently. Material: CD8+ T cells sorted from blood (inferred from file names), obtained from a patient given nivolumab and ipilimumab in sequence. The CDR3 has the sequence CASSPGGANVLTF. The sequenced DNA: TGCGCCAGCAGCCCCGGTGGGGCCAACGTCCTGACTTTC.